A selection of T cell receptor beta chains follows, all from one sample in a study of blood T cell repertoires in COVID-19. Using immunoSEQ multiplex PCR, the repertoire was profiled, and TCRdb retains in-frame clones only, with some absent. The sample has about 74,000 clones; roughly nine tenths are singletons. The sample consisted of peripheral blood. Source of these receptors: a man aged 45-60 years with acute or convalescent COVID-19. Each CDR3 is given with its conserved first and last residue. Each record gives: J gene, V gene, clone size, D gene, CDR3 DNA, CDR3 protein. The D gene is left open where the match is weak. Part of the rows lack a size; the others show once, few, many or a class for expanded clones.

>TRBJ2-2|TRBV3-1/TRBV3-2|-|-
TGTGCCAGCAGCCAGCCTCGGGACTCCACCGGGGAGCTGTTTTTT
CASSQPRDSTGELFF
>TRBJ1-5|TRBV19|-|-
TGTGTCTCTAGCCTGGGGTGGGGTAATCAGCCCCAGCATTTT
CVSSLGWGNQPQHF
>TRBJ1-6|TRBV9|once|-
TGTGCCAGCAGCCCCGACAGCACTTATAACTATAATTCACCCCTCCACTTT
CASSPDSTYNYNSPLHF
>TRBJ2-5|TRBV6-5|-|TRBD1
TGTGCCAGCCGGTGGACAGGGCGGGAGACCCAGTACTTC
CASRWTGRETQYF
>TRBJ1-4|TRBV20-1|once|TRBD1
TGCAGTGCTAGTGTCGGGACAGGGTATGAAAAACTGTTTTTT
CSASVGTGYEKLFF
>TRBJ1-2|TRBV3-1/TRBV3-2|-|-
TGTGCCAGCAGCCAAGCTGGGGGCCAGGCTAGCTATGGCTACACCTTC
CASSQAGGQASYGYTF
>TRBJ2-1|TRBV25-1|-|-
TGTGCCAGCAGTGACGAGAGGGGGAGCTCCTACAATGAGCAGTTCTTC
CASSDERGSSYNEQFF
>TRBJ2-7|TRBV7-6|-|TRBD2
TGTGCCAGCAGCTCACAAGCGGGAGGATCCTACGAGCAGTACTTC
CASSSQAGGSYEQYF
>TRBJ2-2|TRBV6-5|-|-
TGTGCCAGCAGTTACTCGAGCGGTATCCCCGGGGAGCTGTTTTTT
CASSYSSGIPGELFF
>TRBJ1-1|TRBV19|medium-sized|-
TGTGCCAGTAGTTGGCAGAAGAACACTGAAGCTTTCTTT
CASSWQKNTEAFF
>TRBJ1-5|TRBV10-2|-|TRBD1
TGCGCCAGCAGTGAACAGGGGGGAGATCAGCCCCAGCATTTT
CASSEQGGDQPQHF
>TRBJ1-2|TRBV2|-|TRBD1
TGTGCCAGCCAAGCAGGGGACAGGGCTTACTATGGCTACACCTTC
CASQAGDRAYYGYTF
>TRBJ2-7|TRBV28|-|TRBD1
TGTGCAACCACCCTACTGGGACAGTCATACGAGCAGTACTTC
CATTLLGQSYEQYF
>TRBJ2-7|TRBV27|-|-
TGTGCCAGCAGTTCTTTCAGGGGCGCACCCTACGAGCAGTACTTC
CASSSFRGAPYEQYF
>TRBJ2-2|TRBV3-1/TRBV3-2|-|TRBD2
TGTGCCAGCAGCCAAGTGGCGGGAGCTAACACCGGGGAGCTGTTTTTT
CASSQVAGANTGELFF
>TRBJ2-7|TRBV19|-|-
TGTGCCAGTAGTATAGGGGGGGATTCGGACGAGCAGTACTTC
CASSIGGDSDEQYF
>TRBJ1-1|TRBV29-1|-|-
TGCAGCGTTGTTCAGGGGACGCGGACGAACACTGAAGCTTTCTTT
CSVVQGTRTNTEAFF
>TRBJ1-4|TRBV7-9|-|-
TGTGCCAGCAGCTCATGGACAGAGAGAAAGGATGAAAAACTGTTTTTT
CASSSWTERKDEKLFF
>TRBJ2-3|TRBV6-1|-|TRBD1
TGTGCCAGCAGTGAACTTAGGGGGCGCACAGATACGCAGTATTTT
CASSELRGRTDTQYF
>TRBJ1-3|TRBV7-9|-|-
TGTGCCAGCAGCTCAAAGACCCAGGCTGGAAACACCATATATTTT
CASSSKTQAGNTIYF
>TRBJ1-1|TRBV7-2|-|-
TGTGCCAGCAGCTTAGACCATCCAGGGTACACTGAAGCTTTCTTT
CASSLDHPGYTEAFF
>TRBJ1-1|TRBV18|-|TRBD1
TGTGCCAGCTCACTCTCCGGGACAGCGAACACTGAAGCTTTCTTT
CASSLSGTANTEAFF
>TRBJ2-5|TRBV18|-|-
TGTGCCAGCTCAACGGGACTTGGGGGAGAGACCCAGTACTTC
CASSTGLGGETQYF
>TRBJ2-5|TRBV10-3|-|-
TGTGCCACGGCTTTCGGGCAAGAGACCCAGTACTTC
CATAFGQETQYF
>TRBJ2-5|TRBV7-9|-|-
TGTGCCAGCAGCTTTCCGGACAGCCAAGAGACCCAGTACTTC
CASSFPDSQETQYF
>TRBJ2-1|TRBV15|-|-
TGTGCCACCAGCAGAGAGGGCGGACACCGGATTAACAATGAGCAGTTCTTC
CATSREGGHRINNEQFF
>TRBJ1-3|TRBV29-1|-|-
TGCAGCGTTGTAGGAGGGACCGGAAACACCATATATTTT
CSVVGGTGNTIYF
>TRBJ2-7|TRBV27|-|-
TGTGCCAGCAGTTTTTGGGAAGCGGGCGAGCAGTACTTC
CASSFWEAGEQYF
>TRBJ2-1|TRBV5-1|-|-
TGCGCCAGCAGCAGCGGAGGGGGGGCCTACAATGAGCAGTTCTTC
CASSSGGGAYNEQFF
>TRBJ2-7|TRBV30|-|TRBD2
TGTGCCTGGAGTGACCCCGTGAGCGGGGGCTACGAGCAGTACTTC
CAWSDPVSGGYEQYF
>TRBJ1-5|TRBV11-2|once|-
TGTGCCAGCAGCTTAGGTCAGGATCAGCCCCAGCATTTT
CASSLGQDQPQHF
>TRBJ2-4|TRBV15|-|TRBD1
TGTGCCACCAGCAGGGACCTCCCATGGAGGACAGGGAGTATCAGAGACATTCAGTACTTC
CATSRDLPWRTGSIRDIQYF
>TRBJ1-4|TRBV13|-|TRBD1
TGTGCCAGCAGCTTAGGCCCAGACAGGGGTGCAACTAATGAAAAACTGTTTTTT
CASSLGPDRGATNEKLFF
>TRBJ2-1|TRBV10-2|-|TRBD2
TGCGCCAGCAGGCGGACTAGCGGGGGGGATGAGCAGTTCTTC
CASRRTSGGDEQFF
>TRBJ1-3|TRBV11-2|-|-
TGTGCCAGCAGCCTCCGAAAGACTTCTGGAAACACCATATATTTT
CASSLRKTSGNTIYF